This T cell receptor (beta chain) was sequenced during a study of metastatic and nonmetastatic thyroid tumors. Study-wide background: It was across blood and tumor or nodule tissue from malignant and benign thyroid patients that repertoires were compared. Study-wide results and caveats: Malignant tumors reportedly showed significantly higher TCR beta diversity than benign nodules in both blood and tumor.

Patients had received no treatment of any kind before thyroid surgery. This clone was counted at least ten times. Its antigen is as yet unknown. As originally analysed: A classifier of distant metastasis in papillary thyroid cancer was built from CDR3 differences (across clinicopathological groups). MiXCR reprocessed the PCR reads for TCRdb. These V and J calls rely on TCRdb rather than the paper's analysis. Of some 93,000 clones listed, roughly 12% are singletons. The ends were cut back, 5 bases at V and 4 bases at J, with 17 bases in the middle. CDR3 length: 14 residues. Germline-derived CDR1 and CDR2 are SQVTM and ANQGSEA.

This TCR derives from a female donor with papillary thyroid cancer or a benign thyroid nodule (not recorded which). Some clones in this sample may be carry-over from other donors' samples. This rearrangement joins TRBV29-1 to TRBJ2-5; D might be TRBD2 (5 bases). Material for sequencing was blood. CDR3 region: CSVSWSGSGETQYF. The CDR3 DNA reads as TGCAGCGTTTCATGGAGCGGATCAGGAGAGACCCAGTACTTC.